The clone carrying this T cell receptor beta chain was picked up a small number of times. The data were obtained in a study of blood T cell repertoires in COVID-19. Study summary: The analysed material was cDNA or gDNA that came from T cells, B-cell-depleted T cells, or PBMCs.

Profiling relied on immunoSEQ multiplex PCR, and the TCRdb table lists in-frame clones only, not all of them. The repertoire consists of 150,000 or so clones, with over 75% occurring once and the leading ten covering 8% to 13%. Individuals drawn from 20 to 25 US areas were about 18 to 95 years old. Assignment of participants to cohorts was predicated upon participant-reported clinical history. Trimming took 4 bases from V and 3 from J; bases not matched to a gene: 5. The CDR3 has 16 residues. Per the germline V gene, CDR1 is SGHNT and CDR2 is YYREEE (reference sequence). V usage is TRBV5-4 and J usage is TRBJ2-2; TRBD2 agrees at 11 bases. The TCR comes from a man in his fifties or sixties who had recovered from COVID-19. The source material was PBMCs or T cells enriched from blood (not recorded which). The CDR3 nucleotides are TGTGCCAGCAGCACAGGGACTAGCGGCCACACCGGGGAGCTGTTTTTT. Amino acid sequence: CASSTGTSGHTGELFF.